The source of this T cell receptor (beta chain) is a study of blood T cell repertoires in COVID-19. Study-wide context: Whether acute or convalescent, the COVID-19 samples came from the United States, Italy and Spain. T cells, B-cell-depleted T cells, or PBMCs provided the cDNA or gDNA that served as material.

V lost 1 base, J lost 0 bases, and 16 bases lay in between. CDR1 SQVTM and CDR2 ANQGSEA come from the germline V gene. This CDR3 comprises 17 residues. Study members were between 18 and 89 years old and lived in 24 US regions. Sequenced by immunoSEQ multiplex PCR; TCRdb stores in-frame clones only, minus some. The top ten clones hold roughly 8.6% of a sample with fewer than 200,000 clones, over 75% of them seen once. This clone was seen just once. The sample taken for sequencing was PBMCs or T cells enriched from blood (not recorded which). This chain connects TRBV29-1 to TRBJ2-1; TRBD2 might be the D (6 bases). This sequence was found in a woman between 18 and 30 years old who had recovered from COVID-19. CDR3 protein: CSVEGPGTFSSYNEQFF. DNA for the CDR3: TGCAGCGTTGAAGGACCAGGGACTTTTAGCTCCTACAATGAGCAGTTCTTC.